This T cell receptor beta chain was profiled in a study of T cell repertoires in cytomegalovirus infection. Study in general: CMV epitopes that were recently identified and HLA-C-restricted were used alongside well-studied HLA-B-restricted ones. Study results and caveats: Based on cumulative public TCR beta family frequency, carriers of CMV plus the relevant HLA were identified. It was HLA-C-restricted CMV-specific TCR beta clonotypes that dominated the response ex vivo.

To note about this clonotype: No antigen is known for it.

In TCRdb, the reads were re-called with MiXCR into one record per CDR3 protein. The table includes 700,000 to 950,000 distinct CDR3 sequences, approximately 32% detected once. This TCR was sampled from a human donor in good health (CMV status not recorded). Some clones in this sample may be carry-over from other donors' samples. This sample comprised cultured CD8+ T cells from PBMCs, obtained from culture after CMV antigen stimulation.

CDR3 nucleotides: TGTGCCAGCAGCCATTCGATTTTCGGACTGGGGAACACCGGGGAGCTGTTTTTT. Its translation is CASSHSIFGLGNTGELFF. The V call is TRBV9, the J call TRBJ2-2; a possible D gene is TRBD2 (5 bases). Germline CDR1 SGDLS, CDR2 YYNGEE. The CDR3 is made up of 18 amino acids. The V end was cut by 4 bases, the J end by 1 base, with 20 bases between.